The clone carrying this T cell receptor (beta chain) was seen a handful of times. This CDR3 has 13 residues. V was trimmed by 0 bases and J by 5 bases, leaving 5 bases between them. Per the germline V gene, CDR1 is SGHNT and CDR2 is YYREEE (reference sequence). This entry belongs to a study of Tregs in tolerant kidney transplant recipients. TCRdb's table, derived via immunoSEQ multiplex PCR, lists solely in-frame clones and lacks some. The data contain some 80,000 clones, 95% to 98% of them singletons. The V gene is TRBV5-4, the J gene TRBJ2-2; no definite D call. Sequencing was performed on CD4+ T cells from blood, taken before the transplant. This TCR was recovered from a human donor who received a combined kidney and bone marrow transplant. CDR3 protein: CASSLVLTGELFF. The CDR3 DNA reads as TGTGCCAGCAGCTTGGTACTTACCGGGGAGCTGTTTTTT.